This TCR beta chain was recovered during a study of blood T cell repertoires in COVID-19. Study processing details: By means of reference gene primer amplification, nucleated cell counts were estimated. TCRdb keeps only in-frame clones here, not all; method: immunoSEQ multiplex PCR. The V and J calls and clone size come from that table; D and trimming were worked out from the DNA. The table records about 120,000 clones, approximately 87% of them present only once. What was sequenced was peripheral blood. This TCR came from a woman between 50 and 59 years old with acute or convalescent COVID-19.

The CDR3 loop is CASSKQGTGNTIYF. The CDR3, as DNA: TGCGCCAGCAGCAAACAGGGAACTGGAAACACCATATATTTT. This sequence joins TRBV10-1 and TRBJ1-3, with D perhaps TRBD1 (6 bases). The V gene's germline CDR1 is WNHNN and CDR2 SYGVQD (reference sequence). CDR3 size: 14 residues. The germline V and J ends were trimmed by 6 bases and 2 bases, with 11 bases remaining between them.